Detailed here is one TCR beta chain. The clone's antigen remains unknown. No much larger clone is present one base from it, and per-base qualities are unavailable. TCRbeta CDR3 regions were amplified from genomic DNA using the immunoSEQ Assay, a bias-controlled multiplex PCR. In the original analysis: The number of nucleated cells in each sample was estimated from the amplification of reference gene primers within the assay. To quantify the absolute abundance of each unique TCRbeta CDR3 rearrangement, sequence reads were collapsed and filtered. Productive Simpson clonality was computed per sample as the square root of Simpson's diversity index over productive rearrangements. This is the immuneACCESS table as TCRdb keeps it, with only in-frame sequences that have V and J called. A part of the clones is gone; compared with another copy, unresolved V genes explain less than half, and the rest is unexplained. V, J and clone size are those of that table, while D and trimming were read from the DNA. For this sample the table gives over 130,000 clones, of which about 91% were detected only once. The leading ten clones occupy 25% to 30% of the sample.

Trimming costs V 4 bases and J 7 bases, and their ends lie 15 bases apart. The CDR3, cysteine through phenylalanine, is 15 amino acids long. Left in the record is the CDR3 DNA by itself, 45 bases read in frame from the first base. From the germline V gene, CDR1 is SGHDT and CDR2 is YYEEEE. These data are taken from a study of blood T cell repertoires in COVID-19 (dated by TCRdb to the early 2020s). A note on the overall study: Samples covering the acute and convalescent phases of COVID-19 were provided by collaborators in the United States, Italy and Spain. The material from the prospective study consisted of cDNA or gDNA derived from T cells, B-cell-depleted T cells, or PBMCs. Deeply sampled blood TCRbeta repertoires from subjects exposed to, actively infected with, or recovered from COVID-19 were included in the dataset. The repertoires were released in a freely available public database intended as a resource for research on the immune response to SARS-CoV-2. The samples were drawn from the first 160 participants of the ongoing ImmuneRACE study and from about 1,200 subjects provided by 6 global collaborators. The sample metadata nearly always contained a de-identified subject ID, COVID-19 status, age in years and sex. Where HLA class I and class II types were available, the types were taken from metadata supplied by the sample provider, not from assay-based typing.

Overall results and qualifications from the work: How much clinical and demographic metadata was included differed by source and by participant, and the metadata was provided uncurated.

Each collaborating institution followed its own protocols to collect whole blood in K2EDTA tubes. For TCRbeta analysis, collaborators shipped samples in one of three forms: frozen whole blood, isolated PBMCs, or DNA extracted from either of those sample types. The V and J segments used are TRBV5-6 and TRBJ1-6, with the D gene call left open. This TCR derives from a human donor in a cohort sampled during active COVID-19. The source material was peripheral blood. The encoded CDR3 is CASSLRRASNSPLHF. The sequence in DNA is TGTGCCAGCAGCCTGCGGAGGGCCTCCAATTCACCCCTCCACTTT.